These T cell receptor beta chains were read from a single sample in a study of response to subunit inactivated influenza vaccine. Using its own MiXCR run on the RT-PCR reads, TCRdb lists one record per CDR3 protein. The sample holds fewer than 250,000 distinct CDR3 sequences, 13% to 15% seen once. The specimen comprised CD8+ T cells sorted from PBMCs, sampled 4 to 6 days after vaccination. These receptors were taken from a man aged 50 to 60 who received an inactivated influenza vaccine. Both conserved end residues are part of each CDR3. A D gene is named only where the DNA matches it firmly. Only some rows state a clone size, as once, few, many or a class for expanded clones.

TRBJ2-7 TRBV6-5 NA TRBD2 CASSYLAGSGRDSYEQYF TGTGCCAGCAGTTACCTGGCAGGGAGCGGGAGGGATTCCTACGAGCAGTACTTC
TRBJ2-7 TRBV9 NA NA CASSMGDFPREQYF TGTGCCAGCAGTATGGGGGATTTCCCCCGGGAGCAGTACTTC
TRBJ1-5 TRBV14 many NA CASSQEGRGFNQPQHF TGTGCCAGCAGCCAAGAAGGCCGGGGGTTTAATCAGCCCCAGCATTTT
TRBJ1-3 TRBV9 few TRBD1 CASSGGQGAGNTIYF TGTGCCAGCAGCGGCGGACAGGGGGCTGGAAACACCATATATTTT
TRBJ2-7 TRBV6-2/TRBV6-3 NA NA CASSYSGNGEKYEQYF TGTGCCAGCAGTTACTCGGGTAATGGGGAGAAATACGAGCAGTACTTC
TRBJ1-6 TRBV7-2 many NA CASSYRRGLSYNSPLHF TGTGCCAGCAGCTACCGTCGAGGCCTCTCCTATAATTCACCCCTCCACTTT
TRBJ2-1 TRBV9 few NA CASSVHQGPSYNEQFF TGTGCCAGCAGCGTACACCAGGGACCCTCTTACAATGAGCAGTTCTTC
TRBJ2-1 TRBV27 many NA CASRRPRGALYNEQFF TGTGCCAGCAGGCGGCCCCGGGGGGCTCTATACAATGAGCAGTTCTTC
TRBJ2-5 TRBV12-3/TRBV12-4 NA TRBD1 CASSFDRGLETQYF TGTGCCAGCAGTTTTGACAGGGGGCTGGAGACCCAGTACTTC
TRBJ2-6 TRBV12-3/TRBV12-4 NA NA CASSPTGTSGANVLTF TGTGCCAGCAGTCCAACAGGAACCTCTGGGGCCAACGTCCTGACTTTC
TRBJ2-3 TRBV12-3/TRBV12-4 NA NA CASSLAGTFTDTQYF TGTGCCAGCAGTTTAGCGGGTACTTTCACAGATACGCAGTATTTT
TRBJ2-7 TRBV4-1 NA TRBD2 CASSQVASGATYEQYF TGCGCCAGCAGCCAGGTCGCTAGCGGGGCTACCTACGAGCAGTACTTC
TRBJ2-1 TRBV5-5 NA NA CASSILGPEQFF TGTGCCAGCAGCATCCTAGGCCCTGAGCAGTTCTTC
TRBJ2-1 TRBV12-3/TRBV12-4 NA TRBD2 CASTPLAGSYNEQFF TGTGCCAGCACCCCCCTAGCGGGGTCCTACAATGAGCAGTTCTTC
TRBJ2-7 TRBV7-8 NA NA CASSGLAYEQYF TGTGCCAGCAGCGGACTGGCCTACGAGCAGTACTTC
TRBJ1-4 TRBV12-3/TRBV12-4 few NA CASSLYGKTYEKLFF TGTGCCAGCAGTTTATACGGGAAGACCTATGAAAAACTGTTTTTT
TRBJ2-7 TRBV6-2/TRBV6-3 NA TRBD1 CASGTTGVEQYF TGTGCCAGCGGAACCACAGGGGTCGAGCAGTACTTC
TRBJ1-6 TRBV12-3/TRBV12-4 NA TRBD1 CASSLEDRVDSPLHF TGTGCCAGCAGTTTAGAGGACAGGGTGGATTCACCCCTCCACTTT
TRBJ2-3 TRBV11-2 few TRBD2 CASSLQLAGGRDTQYF TGTGCCAGCAGCCTACAACTAGCGGGGGGGCGTGATACGCAGTATTTT